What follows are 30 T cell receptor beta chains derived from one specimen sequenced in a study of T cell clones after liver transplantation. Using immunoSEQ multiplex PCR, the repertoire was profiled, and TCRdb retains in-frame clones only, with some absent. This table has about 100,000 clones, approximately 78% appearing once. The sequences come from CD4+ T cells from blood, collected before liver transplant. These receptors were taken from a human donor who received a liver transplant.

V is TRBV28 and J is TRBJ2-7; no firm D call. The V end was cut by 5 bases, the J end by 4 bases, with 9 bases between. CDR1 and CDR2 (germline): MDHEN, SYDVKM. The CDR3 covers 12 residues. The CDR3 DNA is TGTGCCAGCAGTCTCCCCCCATACGAGCAGTACTTC. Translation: CASSLPPYEQYF.

The chain's CDR3 is CASSPFAGNSPLHF. DNA of the CDR3: TGTGCCAGCAGCCCCTTTGCGGGGAATTCACCCCTCCACTTT. The gene calls are TRBV11-2 and TRBJ1-6, with D unclear. This CDR3 has 14 amino acids. CDR1 and CDR2 (germline): SGHAT, FQNNGV. Trimming took off 5 bases at V and 7 bases at J, with 12 bases between the two ends.

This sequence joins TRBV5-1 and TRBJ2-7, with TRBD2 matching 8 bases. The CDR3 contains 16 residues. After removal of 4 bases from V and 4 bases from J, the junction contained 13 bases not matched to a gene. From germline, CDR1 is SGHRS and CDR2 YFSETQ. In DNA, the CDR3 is TGCGCCAGCAGCGTGATAGCGGGATCCTTGTTGTACGAGCAGTACTTC. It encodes CASSVIAGSLLYEQYF.

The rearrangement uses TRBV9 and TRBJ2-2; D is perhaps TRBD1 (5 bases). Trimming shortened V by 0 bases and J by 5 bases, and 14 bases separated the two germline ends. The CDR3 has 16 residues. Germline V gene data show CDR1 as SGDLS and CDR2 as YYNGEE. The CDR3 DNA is TGTGCCAGCAGCGTAGGGAAAGGGGCACGGACCGGGGAGCTGTTTTTT. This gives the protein CASSVGKGARTGELFF.

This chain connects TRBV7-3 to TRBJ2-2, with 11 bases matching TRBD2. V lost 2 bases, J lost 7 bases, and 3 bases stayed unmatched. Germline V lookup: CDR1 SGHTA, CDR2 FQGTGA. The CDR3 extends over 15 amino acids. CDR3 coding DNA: TGTGCCAGCAGCTTACTAGCGGGAGGAAACGGGGAGCTGTTTTTT. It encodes CASSLLAGGNGELFF.

For the CDR3, the DNA is TGTGCCAGCAGCCCAACTAGGCAGGCTGAAGCTTTCTTT. It is translated as CASSPTRQAEAFF. The gene calls are TRBV7-3 and TRBJ1-1; unclear D gene. Germline CDR1 and CDR2: SGHTA and FQGTGA. The CDR3 extends over 13 amino acids. Trimming stripped 5 bases from V and 6 bases from J, with 13 bases between.

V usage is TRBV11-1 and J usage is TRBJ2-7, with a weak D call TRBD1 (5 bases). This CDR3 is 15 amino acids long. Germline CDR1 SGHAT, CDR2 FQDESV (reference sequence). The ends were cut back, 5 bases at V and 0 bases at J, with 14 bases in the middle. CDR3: CASSRQGLSSYEQYF. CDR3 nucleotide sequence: TGTGCCAGCAGCCGTCAGGGCTTGAGCTCCTACGAGCAGTACTTC.

CDR3 DNA: TGTGCCAGCAGTCTTGGACAGCAAGAGACCCAGTACTTC. Its protein is CASSLGQQETQYF. The chain is built from TRBV28 and TRBJ2-5, with D possibly TRBD1 on 6 matching bases. The ends were cut back, 5 bases at V and 2 bases at J, with 9 bases in the middle. CDR3 length: 13 residues. CDR1 MDHEN and CDR2 SYDVKM come from the germline V gene. Complete variable domain (other parts from reference TRBV28 and TRBJ2-5): DVKVTQSSRYLVKRTGEKVFLECVQDMDHENMFWYRQDPGLGLRLIYFSYDVKMKEKGDIPEGYSVSREKKERFSLILESASTNQTSMYLCASSLGQQETQYFGPGTRLLVL.

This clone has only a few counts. The CDR3 here is CASSYERTGFTEAFF. Here the CDR3 DNA reads TGTGCCAGCAGTTACGAGAGGACAGGGTTCACTGAAGCTTTCTTT. The gene calls are TRBV6-5 and TRBJ1-1; TRBD1 aligns across 8 bases. This CDR3 spans 15 amino acids. Trimming removed 2 bases from V and 4 bases from J; junction bases left unmatched: 6. Germline CDR1 is MNHEY and CDR2 is SVGAGI.

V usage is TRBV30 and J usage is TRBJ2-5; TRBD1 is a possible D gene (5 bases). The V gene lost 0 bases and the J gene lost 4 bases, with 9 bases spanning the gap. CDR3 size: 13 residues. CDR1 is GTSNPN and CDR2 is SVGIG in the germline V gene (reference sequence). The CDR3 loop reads CAWSVVGVETQYF. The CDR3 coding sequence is TGTGCCTGGAGTGTAGTAGGGGTAGAGACCCAGTACTTC.

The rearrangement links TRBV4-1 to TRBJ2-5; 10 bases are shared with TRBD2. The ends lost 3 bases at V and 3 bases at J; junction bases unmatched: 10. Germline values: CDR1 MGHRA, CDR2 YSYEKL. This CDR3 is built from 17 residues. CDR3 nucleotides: TGCGCCAGCAGCCAGAGTTTCGAGCGGGGGGGGAAAGAGACCCAGTACTTC. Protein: CASSQSFERGGKETQYF.

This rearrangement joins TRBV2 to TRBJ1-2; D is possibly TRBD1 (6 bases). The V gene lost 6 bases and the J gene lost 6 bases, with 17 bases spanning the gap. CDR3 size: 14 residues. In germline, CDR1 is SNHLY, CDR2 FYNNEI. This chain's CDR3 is CASSRRGKEDGYTF. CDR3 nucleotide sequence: TGTGCCAGCAGCCGGAGGGGGAAAGAGGATGGCTACACCTTC.

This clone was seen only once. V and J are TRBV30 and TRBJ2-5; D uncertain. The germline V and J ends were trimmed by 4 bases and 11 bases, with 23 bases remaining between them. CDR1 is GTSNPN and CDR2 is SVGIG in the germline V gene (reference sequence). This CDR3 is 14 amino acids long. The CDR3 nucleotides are TGTGCCTGGAAGCCGGCGGAGAGATTTCCGACTCAGTACTTC. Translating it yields CAWKPAERFPTQYF.

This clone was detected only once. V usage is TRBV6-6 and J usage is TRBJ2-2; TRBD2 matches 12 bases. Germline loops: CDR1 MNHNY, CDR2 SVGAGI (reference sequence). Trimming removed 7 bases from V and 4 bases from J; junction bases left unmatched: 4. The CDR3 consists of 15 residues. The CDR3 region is CASTGLAGFTGELFF. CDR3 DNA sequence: TGTGCCAGCACTGGACTAGCGGGGTTCACCGGGGAGCTGTTTTTT.

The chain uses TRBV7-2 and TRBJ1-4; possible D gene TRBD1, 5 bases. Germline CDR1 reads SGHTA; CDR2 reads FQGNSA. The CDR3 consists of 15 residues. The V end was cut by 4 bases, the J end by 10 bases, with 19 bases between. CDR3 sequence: CASSSWEGLGGKLFF. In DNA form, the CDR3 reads TGTGCCAGCAGCTCCTGGGAGGGACTAGGCGGAAAACTGTTTTTT.

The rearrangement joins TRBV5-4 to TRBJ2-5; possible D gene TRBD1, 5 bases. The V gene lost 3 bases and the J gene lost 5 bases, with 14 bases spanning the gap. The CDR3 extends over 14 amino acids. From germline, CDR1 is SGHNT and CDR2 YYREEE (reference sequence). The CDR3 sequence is CASSSKGSVETQYF. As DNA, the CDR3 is TGTGCCAGCAGCTCAAAGGGGTCCGTTGAGACCCAGTACTTC.

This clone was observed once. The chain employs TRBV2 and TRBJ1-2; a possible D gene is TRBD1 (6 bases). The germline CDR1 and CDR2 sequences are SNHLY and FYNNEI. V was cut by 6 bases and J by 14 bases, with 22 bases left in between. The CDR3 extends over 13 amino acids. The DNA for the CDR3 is TGTGCCAGCAGGGTGGACAGCCAAGGGTCTGGAACCTTC. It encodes CASRVDSQGSGTF. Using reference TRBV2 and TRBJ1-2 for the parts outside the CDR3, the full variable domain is EPEVTQTPSHQVTQMGQEVILRCVPISNHLYFYWYRQILGQKVEFLVSFYNNEISEKSEIFDDQFSVERPDGSNFTLKIRSTKLEDSAMYFCASRVDSQGSGTFGSGTRLTVV.

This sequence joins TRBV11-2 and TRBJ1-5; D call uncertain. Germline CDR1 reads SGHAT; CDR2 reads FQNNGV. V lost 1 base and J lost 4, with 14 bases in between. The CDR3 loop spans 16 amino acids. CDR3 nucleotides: TGTGCCAGCAGCTTAGGGTCTAACGTAGGTAATCAGCCCCAGCATTTT. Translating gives CASSLGSNVGNQPQHF.

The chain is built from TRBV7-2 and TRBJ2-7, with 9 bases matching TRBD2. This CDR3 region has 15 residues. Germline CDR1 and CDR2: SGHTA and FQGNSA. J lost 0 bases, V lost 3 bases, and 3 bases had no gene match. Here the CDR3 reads CASSLDSGGSYEQYF. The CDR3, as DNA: TGTGCCAGCAGCTTGGATAGCGGGGGCTCCTACGAGCAGTACTTC.

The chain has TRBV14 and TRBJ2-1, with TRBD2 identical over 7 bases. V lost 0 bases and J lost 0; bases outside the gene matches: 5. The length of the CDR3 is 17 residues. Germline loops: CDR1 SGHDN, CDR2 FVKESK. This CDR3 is CASSQDFAGVSYNEQFF. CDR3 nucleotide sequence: TGTGCCAGCAGCCAAGATTTTGCGGGGGTCTCCTACAATGAGCAGTTCTTC.

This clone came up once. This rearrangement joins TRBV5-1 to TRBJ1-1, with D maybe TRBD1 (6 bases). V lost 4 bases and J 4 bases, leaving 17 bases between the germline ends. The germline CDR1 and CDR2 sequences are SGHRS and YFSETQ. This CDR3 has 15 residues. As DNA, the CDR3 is TGCGCCAGCAGCCACGTGAACAGGGCGCTCACTGAAGCTTTCTTT. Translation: CASSHVNRALTEAFF.

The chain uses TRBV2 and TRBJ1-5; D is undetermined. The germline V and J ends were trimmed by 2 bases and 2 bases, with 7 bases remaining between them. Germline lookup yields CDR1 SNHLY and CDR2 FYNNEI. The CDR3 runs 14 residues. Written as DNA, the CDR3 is TGTGCCAGCAGTGAAAACCAGGGCAATCAGCCCCAGCATTTT. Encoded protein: CASSENQGNQPQHF.

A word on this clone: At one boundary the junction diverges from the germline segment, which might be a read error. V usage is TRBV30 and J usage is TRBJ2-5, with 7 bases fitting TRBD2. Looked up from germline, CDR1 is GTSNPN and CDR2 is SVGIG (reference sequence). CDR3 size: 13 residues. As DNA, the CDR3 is TGTGCCTGGAGTAGGGTTGCTAGCGGTCTCGTCGACTTC. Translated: CAWSRVASGLVDF. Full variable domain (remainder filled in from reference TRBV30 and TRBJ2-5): SQTIHQWPATLVQPVGSPLSLECTVEGTSNPNLYWYRQAAGRGLQLLFYSVGIGQISSEVPQNLSASRPQDRQFILSSKKLLLSDSGFYLCAWSRVASGLVDFGPGTRLLVL.

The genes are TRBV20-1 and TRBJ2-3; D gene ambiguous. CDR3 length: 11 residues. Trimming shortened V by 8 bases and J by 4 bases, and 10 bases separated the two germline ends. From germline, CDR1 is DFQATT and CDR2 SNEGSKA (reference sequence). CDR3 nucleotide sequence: TGCAGTTTTGGCTCAGCAGATACGCAGTATTTT. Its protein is CSFGSADTQYF.

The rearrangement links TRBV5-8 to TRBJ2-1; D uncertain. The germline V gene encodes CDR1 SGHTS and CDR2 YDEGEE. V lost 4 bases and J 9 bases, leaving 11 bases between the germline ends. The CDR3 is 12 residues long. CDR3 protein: CASSPPGPEQFF. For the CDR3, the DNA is TGTGCCAGCAGCCCTCCCGGGCCTGAGCAGTTCTTC.

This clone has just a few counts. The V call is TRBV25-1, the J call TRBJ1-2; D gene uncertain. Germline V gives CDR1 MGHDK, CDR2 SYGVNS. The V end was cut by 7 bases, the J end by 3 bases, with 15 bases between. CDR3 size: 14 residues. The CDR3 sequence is CASISAGWDYGYTF. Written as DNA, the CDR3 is TGTGCCAGCATATCAGCTGGCTGGGACTATGGCTACACCTTC.

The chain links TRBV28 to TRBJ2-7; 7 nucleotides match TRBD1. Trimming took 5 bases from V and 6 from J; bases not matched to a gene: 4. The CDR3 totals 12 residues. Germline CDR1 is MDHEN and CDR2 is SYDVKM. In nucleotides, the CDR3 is TGTGCCAGCAGTACGACAGGGATCGAGCAGTACTTC. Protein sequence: CASSTTGIEQYF.

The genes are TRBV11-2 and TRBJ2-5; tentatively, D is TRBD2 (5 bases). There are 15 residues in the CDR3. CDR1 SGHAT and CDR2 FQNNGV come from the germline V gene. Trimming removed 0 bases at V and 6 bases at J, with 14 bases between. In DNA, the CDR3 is TGTGCCAGCAGCTTAGATACGGGATACGGCCAGACCCAGTACTTC. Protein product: CASSLDTGYGQTQYF.

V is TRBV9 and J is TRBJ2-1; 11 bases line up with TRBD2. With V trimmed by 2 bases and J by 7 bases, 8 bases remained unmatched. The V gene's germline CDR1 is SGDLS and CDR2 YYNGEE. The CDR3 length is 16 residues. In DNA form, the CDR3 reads TGTGCCAGCAGCGTCACCGCTAGCGGGGGGCTTAATGAGCAGTTCTTC. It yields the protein CASSVTASGGLNEQFF.

CDR3 bases: TGTGCCAGCAGTGACCGGACGGGCGCGACTGAAGCTTTCTTT. This encodes CASSDRTGATEAFF. The J gene is TRBJ1-1, the V gene TRBV6-6; D is uncertain. With 5 bases removed from V and 5 bases from J, the gap between germline ends came to 15 bases. The germline V gene has CDR1 MNHNY and CDR2 SVGAGI (reference sequence). The length of the CDR3 is 14 residues.